The 2 T cell receptor beta chains in this list originate from one sample, sequenced in a study of shared clonotypes between healthy human individuals. Using immunoSEQ multiplex PCR, the repertoire was profiled, and TCRdb retains in-frame clones only, with some absent. The sample has some 1 million clones, roughly 70% seen once. Source material: memory CD4+ T cells sorted from blood. Subset in this sample: CD45RA-negative fraction. The receptor source for this set is a man in his late teens or twenties in good health.

This chain joins TRBV9 and TRBJ1-1, with a possible D match to TRBD1 (5 bases). CDR1 SGDLS and CDR2 YYNGEE come from the germline V gene. The germline V and J ends were trimmed by 6 bases and 3 bases, with 18 bases remaining between them. CDR3 length equals 15 residues. In nucleotides, the CDR3 is TGTGCCAGCACCTTCATCTTAGACAGTTACACTGAAGCTTTCTTT. Translated, it gives CASTFILDSYTEAFF. Filled out from reference TRBV9 and TRBJ1-1, the complete variable domain reads DSGVTQTPKHLITATGQRVTLRCSPRSGDLSVYWYQQSLDQGLQFLIQYYNGEERAKGNILERFSAQQFPDLHSELNLSSLELGDSALYFCASTFILDSYTEAFFGQGTRLTVV.

The chain couples TRBV6-5 to TRBJ1-4; D not resolved. This CDR3 is built from 14 residues. Germline values: CDR1 MNHEY, CDR2 SVGAGI. V lost 0 bases and J lost 8, with 10 bases in between. In DNA form, the CDR3 reads TGTGCCAGCAGTTACTCCCCACGGAGCGAAAAACTGTTTTTT. Its protein is CASSYSPRSEKLFF.